This T cell receptor (beta chain) derives from a study of CD8 T cells in ankylosing spondylitis. General study findings and limits: In ankylosing spondylitis blood, a motif of eight highly homologous TCR beta variants appeared characteristic. Clones linked to disease were reported to show significant enrichment in matched ankylosing spondylitis synovial fluid.

To note about this clonotype: The antigen is unknown.

Scientists made TCR beta libraries using quantitative 5'-RACE with molecular barcodes. Using its own MiXCR run on the 5' RACE reads, TCRdb lists one record per CDR3 protein. Of a few hundred thousand distinct CDR3 sequences listed, around 18% are singletons. This CDR3 has 14 amino acids. Trimming pared 0 bases from V and 2 bases from J, leaving 7 bases between. From germline, CDR1 is MGHRA and CDR2 YSYEKL. This chain uses TRBV4-1 with TRBJ1-1; no reliable D call. This receptor was taken from a male donor with ankylosing spondylitis. The material sequenced was blood, either unsorted or a sorted T cell fraction (not recorded which). CDR3 residues: CASSQDPFNTEAFF. In nucleotides, the CDR3 is TGCGCCAGCAGCCAAGATCCGTTCAACACTGAAGCTTTCTTT.